These 16 T cell receptor beta chains share one sample of origin, sequenced in a study of response to subunit inactivated influenza vaccine. TCRdb re-called the RT-PCR reads through MiXCR, storing one row per CDR3 protein. The sample lists 500,000 to 600,000 distinct CDR3 sequences; 13% were seen once. Sequenced material: PBMCs from blood, taken more than 35 days after vaccination. The receptors here all came from a man between 50 and 59 years old who received an inactivated influenza vaccine.

Only a few counts were recorded for this clonotype. V gene TRBV4-3 combines with J gene TRBJ2-7; D tentatively fits TRBD1 or TRBD2 (5 bases each). Germline V gene data show CDR1 as LGHNA and CDR2 as YSLEER. CDR3 length equals 15 residues. The V end lost 1 base, the J end lost 2 bases, and 12 bases lay between the germline ends. CDR3 region: CASSQVLGTAYEQYF. The DNA for the CDR3 is TGCGCCAGCAGCCAAGTGTTGGGGACCGCCTACGAGCAGTACTTC.

This rearrangement joins TRBV7-8 to TRBJ2-2, with D unresolved. The V gene's germline CDR1 is SGHVS and CDR2 FQNEAQ. The V end lost 5 bases, the J end lost 2 bases, and 15 bases lay between the germline ends. The CDR3 is 16 residues long. As DNA, the CDR3 is TGTGCCAGCAGCACACACGCCAGATTCAACACCGGGGAGCTGTTTTTT. Its translation: CASSTHARFNTGELFF.

The chain has TRBV27 and TRBJ2-1; no firm D call. Between the trimmed V and J ends, which lost 2 bases and 8 bases, there was a span of 10 bases. Germline V CDR1 and CDR2: MNHEY, SMNVEV (reference sequence). This CDR3 is 13 amino acids long. CDR3 DNA sequence: TGTGCCAGCAGTTTAAAGGTGAGGTATGAGCAGTTCTTC. The encoded protein is CASSLKVRYEQFF.

In this sample, this clonotype turned up many times. At one boundary the junction diverges from the germline segment, which might be a read error. CDR3 loop: CASSQGRNQPQHF. In nucleotides, the CDR3 is TGCGCCAGCAGCCAGGGACGAAATCAGCCCCAGCATTTT. V gene TRBV14 combines with J gene TRBJ1-5; D possibly corresponds to TRBD1 (5 bases). From germline, CDR1 is SGHDN and CDR2 FVKESK. The length of the CDR3 is 13 residues.

This clonotype was counted a few times. The V call is TRBV6-2 or TRBV6-3, the J call TRBJ2-7; 9 positions agree with TRBD2. The CDR3 has 16 amino acids. The germline V gene encodes CDR1 MNHEY and CDR2 SVGEGT. Trimming at V came to 2 bases and at J to 5 bases, leaving 10 bases not matched to a gene. The CDR3 is CASSYPRGGTRDEQYF. The CDR3 coding sequence is TGTGCCAGCAGTTACCCGCGGGGGGGGACCCGGGACGAGCAGTACTTC.

This rearrangement joins TRBV11-1 to TRBJ1-4; possible D gene TRBD1, 5 bases. V was trimmed by 5 bases and J by 0 bases, leaving 25 bases between them. The CDR3 contains 20 residues. Germline V gene sequence: CDR1 SGHAT, CDR2 FQDESV (reference sequence). The CDR3 nucleotides read TGTGCCAGCAGCCACCCAAAGGGATGGGGCGTCGACACAACTAATGAAAAACTGTTTTTT. Protein: CASSHPKGWGVDTTNEKLFF.

This clonotype was seen ten or more times. The V call is TRBV6-2 or TRBV6-3, the J call TRBJ1-5, with 7 bases that match TRBD1. This CDR3 comprises 15 residues. Germline loops: CDR1 MNHEY, CDR2 SVGEGT. V gave up 5 bases and J gave up 3 bases; unmatched junction bases: 7. Here the CDR3 DNA reads TGTGCCAGCAGTGACACACAGGGGTCCAATCAGCCCCAGCATTTT. Its protein is CASSDTQGSNQPQHF.

This clonotype was found a few times. The CDR3 coding sequence is TGCAGTGCTAGAGATGGTGGAGGGGACCAAGATACGCAGTATTTT. Its translation: CSARDGGGDQDTQYF. The rearrangement joins TRBV20-1 to TRBJ2-3; D possibly corresponds to TRBD2 (6 bases). This CDR3 has 15 amino acids. The germline V gene has CDR1 DFQATT and CDR2 SNEGSKA (reference sequence). Trimming left V 0 bases short and J 5 bases short, with 15 bases between.

This clonotype was seen more than once but under ten times. The chain is built from TRBV14 and TRBJ2-5, with no clear D. The V and J ends lost 5 bases and 0 bases respectively, with 10 bases between them. CDR1 is SGHDN and CDR2 is FVKESK in the germline V gene. The CDR3 spans 14 residues. Here the CDR3 reads CASSGHPNQETQYF. The CDR3 DNA is TGTGCCAGCAGCGGCCACCCGAACCAAGAGACCCAGTACTTC.

This clonotype was counted a few times. The V gene is TRBV20-1, the J gene TRBJ1-4, with D tentatively TRBD1 (6 bases). CDR3 length: 13 amino acids. Trimming shortened V by 5 bases and J by 1 base, and 8 bases separated the two germline ends. Germline V CDR1 and CDR2: DFQATT, SNEGSKA (reference sequence). The CDR3 nucleotides read TGCAGTGCTCTGGACAGAACTAATGAAAAACTGTTTTTT. Translating it yields CSALDRTNEKLFF.

The chain employs TRBV6-1 and TRBJ2-7, with D tentatively TRBD1 or TRBD2 (5 bases each). V lost 1 base, J lost 1 base, and 8 bases lay in between. Germline values: CDR1 MNHNS, CDR2 SASEGT. This CDR3 has 14 amino acids. The CDR3 here is CASSEGGPSYEQYF. For the CDR3, the DNA is TGTGCCAGCAGTGAAGGGGGACCATCCTACGAGCAGTACTTC.

This clonotype was seen more than once but under ten times. The gene calls are TRBV20-1 and TRBJ2-3; 8 bases match TRBD1. Looked up from germline, CDR1 is DFQATT and CDR2 is SNEGSKA (reference sequence). The CDR3 is made up of 15 amino acids. Losses at the gene ends were 5 bases for V and 5 bases for J; bases not matched to a gene: 12. The CDR3 protein is CSALTPDRAKDTQYF. CDR3 coding DNA: TGCAGTGCTCTCACCCCGGACAGGGCTAAAGATACGCAGTATTTT.

Ten or more counts support this clonotype. CDR3: CASRVGRKAGGETQYF. CDR3 DNA: TGCGCCAGCAGGGTTGGGCGCAAAGCGGGAGGCGAGACCCAGTACTTC. The gene calls are TRBV5-1 and TRBJ2-5, with 9 bases that match TRBD2. J was trimmed by 5 bases and V by 5 bases; bases with no gene match: 13. Germline CDR1 and CDR2: SGHRS and YFSETQ. CDR3 size: 16 residues.

This clonotype came up a few times. The chain combines TRBV5-1 with TRBJ2-2, with no clear D. The germline CDR1 and CDR2 sequences are SGHRS and YFSETQ. The CDR3 contains 14 residues. V was cut by 0 bases and J by 6 bases, with 9 bases left in between. Written as DNA, the CDR3 is TGCGCCAGCAGCTTGGCAGGTGATGCCGGGGAGCTGTTTTTT. This translates into CASSLAGDAGELFF.

The table lists this clonotype with many counts. V and J are TRBV7-2 and TRBJ1-5; D gene uncertain. The CDR3 contains 13 residues. The V end was cut by 2 bases, the J end by 4 bases, with 6 bases between. Germline CDR1 and CDR2: SGHTA and FQGNSA. The CDR3 spells CASSLKVNQPQHF. CDR3 nucleotide sequence: TGTGCCAGCAGCTTAAAAGTTAATCAGCCCCAGCATTTT. Full variable domain (remainder filled in from reference TRBV7-2 and TRBJ1-5): GAGVSQSPSNKVTEKGKDVELRCDPISGHTALYWYRQSLGQGLEFLIYFQGNSAPDKSGLPSDRFSAERTGGSVSTLTIQRTQQEDSAVYLCASSLKVNQPQHFGDGTRLSIL.

A few counts support this clonotype. This sequence joins TRBV29-1 and TRBJ1-1; D is unclear. Trimming took off 5 bases at V and 0 bases at J, with 10 bases between the two ends. CDR3 length: 13 residues. Germline assignment: CDR1 SQVTM and CDR2 ANQGSEA. The CDR3 nucleotides read TGCAGCGTTTCGAGGCGCTTGAACACTGAAGCTTTCTTT. This codes for CSVSRRLNTEAFF.